This TCR beta chain is drawn from a study of blood T cell repertoires in COVID-19. The wider study: The samples span acute and convalescent COVID-19 from the United States, Italy and Spain. T cells, B-cell-depleted T cells, or PBMCs supplied cDNA or gDNA.

As handled by the study authors: Estimates of nucleated cell counts were drawn from the amplification of reference gene primers. The method was immunoSEQ multiplex PCR; TCRdb's version includes in-frame clones alone and lacks a portion of them. V and J calls and clone size are as listed in that table; D and trimming were resolved from the DNA. Among approximately 28,000 clones listed, roughly 80% were seen once. V dropped 3 bases and J dropped 0 bases, with 10 bases sitting between them. The CDR3 spans 16 residues. In germline, CDR1 is SGHRS, CDR2 YFSETQ. Sequenced input: peripheral blood. The TCR comes from a woman aged 60-70 years with acute or convalescent COVID-19. The V and J genes are TRBV5-1 and TRBJ2-6; the D is unclear. The CDR3 bases are TGCGCCAGCAGCTCCCGAGCTACCTCTGGGGCCAACGTCCTGACTTTC. Its protein product is CASSSRATSGANVLTF.